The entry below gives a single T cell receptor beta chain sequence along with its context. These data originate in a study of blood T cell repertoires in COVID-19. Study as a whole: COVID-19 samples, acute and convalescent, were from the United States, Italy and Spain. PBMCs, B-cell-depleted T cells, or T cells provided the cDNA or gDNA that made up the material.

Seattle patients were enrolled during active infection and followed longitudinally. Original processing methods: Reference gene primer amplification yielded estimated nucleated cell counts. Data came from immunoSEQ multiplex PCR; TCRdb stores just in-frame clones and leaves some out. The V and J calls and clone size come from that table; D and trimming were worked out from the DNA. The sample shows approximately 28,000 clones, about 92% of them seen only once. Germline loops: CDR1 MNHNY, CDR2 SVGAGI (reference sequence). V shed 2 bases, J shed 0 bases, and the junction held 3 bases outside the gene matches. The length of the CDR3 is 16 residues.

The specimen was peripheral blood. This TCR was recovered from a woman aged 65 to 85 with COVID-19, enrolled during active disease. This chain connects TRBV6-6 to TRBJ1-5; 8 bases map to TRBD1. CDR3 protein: CASSYPQGDSNQPQHF. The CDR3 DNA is TGTGCCAGCAGTTACCCACAGGGGGATAGCAATCAGCCCCAGCATTTT.